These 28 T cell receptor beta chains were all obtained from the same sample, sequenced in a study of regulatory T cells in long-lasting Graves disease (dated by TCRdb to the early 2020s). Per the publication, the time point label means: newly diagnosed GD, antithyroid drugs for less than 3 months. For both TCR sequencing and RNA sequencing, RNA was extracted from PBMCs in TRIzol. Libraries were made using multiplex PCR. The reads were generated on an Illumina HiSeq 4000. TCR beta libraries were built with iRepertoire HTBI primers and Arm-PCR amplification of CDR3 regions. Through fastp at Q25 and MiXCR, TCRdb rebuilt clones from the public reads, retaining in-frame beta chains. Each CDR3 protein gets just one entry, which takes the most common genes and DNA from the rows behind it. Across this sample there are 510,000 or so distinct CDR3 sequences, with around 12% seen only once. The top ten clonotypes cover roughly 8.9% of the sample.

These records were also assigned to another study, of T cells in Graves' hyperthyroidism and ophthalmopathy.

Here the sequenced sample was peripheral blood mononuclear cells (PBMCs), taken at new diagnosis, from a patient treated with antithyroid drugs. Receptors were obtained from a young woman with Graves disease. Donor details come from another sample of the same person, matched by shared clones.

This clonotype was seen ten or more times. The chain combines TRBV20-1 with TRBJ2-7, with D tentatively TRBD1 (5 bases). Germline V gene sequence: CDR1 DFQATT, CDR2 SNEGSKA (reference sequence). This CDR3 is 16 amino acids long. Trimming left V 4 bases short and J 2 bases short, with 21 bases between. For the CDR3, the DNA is TGCAGTGCTACCCCAGGGTGGGGCCACCTGACCTACGAGCAGTACTTC. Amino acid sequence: CSATPGWGHLTYEQYF.

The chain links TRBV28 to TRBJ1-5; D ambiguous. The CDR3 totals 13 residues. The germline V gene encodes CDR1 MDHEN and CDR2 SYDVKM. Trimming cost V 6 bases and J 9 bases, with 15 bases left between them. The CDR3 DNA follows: TGTGCCAGCAGCCGAGGAGTAATGTGGCCCCAGCATTTT. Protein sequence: CASSRGVMWPQHF.

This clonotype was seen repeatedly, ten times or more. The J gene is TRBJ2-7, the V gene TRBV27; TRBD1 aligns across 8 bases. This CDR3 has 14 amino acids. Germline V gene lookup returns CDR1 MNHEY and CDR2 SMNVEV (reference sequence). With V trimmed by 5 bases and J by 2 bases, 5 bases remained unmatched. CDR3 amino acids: CASSDRGDPYEQYF. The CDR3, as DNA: TGTGCCAGCAGTGACAGGGGAGACCCCTACGAGCAGTACTTC.

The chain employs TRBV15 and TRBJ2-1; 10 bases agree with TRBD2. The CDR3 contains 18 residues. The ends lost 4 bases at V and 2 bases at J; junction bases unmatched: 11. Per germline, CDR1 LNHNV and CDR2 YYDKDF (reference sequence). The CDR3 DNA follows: TGTGCCACCAGCAAAGTCCCGGCTAGCGGGAGTACCTACAATGAGCAGTTCTTC. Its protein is CATSKVPASGSTYNEQFF.

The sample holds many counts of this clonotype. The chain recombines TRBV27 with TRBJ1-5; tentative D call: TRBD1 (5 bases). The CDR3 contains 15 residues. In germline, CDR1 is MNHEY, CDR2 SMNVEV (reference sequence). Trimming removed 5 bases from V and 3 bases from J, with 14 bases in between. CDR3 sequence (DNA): TGTGCCAGCAGTCCCATGACAGCGGACAATCAGCCCCAGCATTTT. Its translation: CASSPMTADNQPQHF.

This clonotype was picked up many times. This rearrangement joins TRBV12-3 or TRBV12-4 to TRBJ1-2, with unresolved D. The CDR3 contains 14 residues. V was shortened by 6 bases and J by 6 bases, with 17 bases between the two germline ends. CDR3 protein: CASRATGIGDGYTF. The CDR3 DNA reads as TGTGCCAGCAGAGCGACGGGGATTGGGGATGGCTACACCTTC.

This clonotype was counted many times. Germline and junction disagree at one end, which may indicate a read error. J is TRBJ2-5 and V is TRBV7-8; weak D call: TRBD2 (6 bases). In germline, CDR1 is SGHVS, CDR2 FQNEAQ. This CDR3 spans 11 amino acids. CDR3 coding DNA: TGTGCCAGCAGCTTAGACGGAGGGTGGGTCTTC. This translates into CASSLDGGWVF.

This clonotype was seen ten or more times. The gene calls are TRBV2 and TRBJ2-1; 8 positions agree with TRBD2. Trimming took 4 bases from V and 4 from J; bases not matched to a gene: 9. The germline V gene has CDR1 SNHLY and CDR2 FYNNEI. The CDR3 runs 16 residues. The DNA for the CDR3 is TGTGCCAGCAGTGGAGCTAGCGGGCCCCTTTACAATGAGCAGTTCTTC. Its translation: CASSGASGPLYNEQFF.

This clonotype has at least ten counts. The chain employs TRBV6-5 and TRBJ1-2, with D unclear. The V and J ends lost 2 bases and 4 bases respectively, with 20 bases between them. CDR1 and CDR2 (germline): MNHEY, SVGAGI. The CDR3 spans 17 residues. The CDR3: CASSYKRRTVEVYGYTF. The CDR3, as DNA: TGTGCCAGCAGTTACAAAAGGCGGACGGTCGAGGTCTATGGCTACACCTTC.

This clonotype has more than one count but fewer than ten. The CDR3 spells CASSSRRGEKLFF. In DNA form, the CDR3 reads TGTGCCAGCAGCTCCAGACGTGGTGAAAAACTGTTTTTT. This chain connects TRBV7-2 to TRBJ1-4, with D hard to call. CDR1 and CDR2 from the germline V gene are SGHTA and FQGNSA. The CDR3 is made up of 13 amino acids. Trimming removed 4 bases from V and 7 bases from J, with 10 bases in between.

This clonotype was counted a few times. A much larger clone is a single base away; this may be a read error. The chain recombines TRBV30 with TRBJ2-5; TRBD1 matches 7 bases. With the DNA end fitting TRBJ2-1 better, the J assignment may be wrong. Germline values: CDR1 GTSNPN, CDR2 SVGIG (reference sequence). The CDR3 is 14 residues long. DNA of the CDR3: TGTGCCTGGACATACGGGACAGCCCACAATGAGCAGTTCTTC. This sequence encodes CAWTYGTAHNEQFF.

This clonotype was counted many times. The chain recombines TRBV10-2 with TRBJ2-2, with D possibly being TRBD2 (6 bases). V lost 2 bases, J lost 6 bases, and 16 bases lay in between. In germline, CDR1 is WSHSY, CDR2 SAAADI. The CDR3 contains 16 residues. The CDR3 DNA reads TGCGCCAGCAGTGAGCGGGGGAAGAGCTTCTCCGGGGAGCTGTTTTTT. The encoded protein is CASSERGKSFSGELFF.

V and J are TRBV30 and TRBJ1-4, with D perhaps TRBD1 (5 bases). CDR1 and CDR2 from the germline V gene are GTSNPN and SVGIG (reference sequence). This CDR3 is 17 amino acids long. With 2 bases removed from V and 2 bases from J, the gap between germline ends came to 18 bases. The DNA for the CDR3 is TGTGCCTGGAGTAGTGCCAGGACATCGGGCACTAATGAAAAACTGTTTTTT. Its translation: CAWSSARTSGTNEKLFF. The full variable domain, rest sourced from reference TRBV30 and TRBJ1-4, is SQTIHQWPATLVQPVGSPLSLECTVEGTSNPNLYWYRQAAGRGLQLLFYSVGIGQISSEVPQNLSASRPQDRQFILSSKKLLLSDSGFYLCAWSSARTSGTNEKLFFGSGTQLSVL.

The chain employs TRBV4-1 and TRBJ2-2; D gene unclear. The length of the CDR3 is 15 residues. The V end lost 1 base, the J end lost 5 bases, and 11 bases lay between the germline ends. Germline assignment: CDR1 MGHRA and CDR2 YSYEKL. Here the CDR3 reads CASSQVDSRTGELFF. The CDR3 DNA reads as TGCGCCAGCAGCCAAGTCGATTCGCGAACCGGGGAGCTGTTTTTT.

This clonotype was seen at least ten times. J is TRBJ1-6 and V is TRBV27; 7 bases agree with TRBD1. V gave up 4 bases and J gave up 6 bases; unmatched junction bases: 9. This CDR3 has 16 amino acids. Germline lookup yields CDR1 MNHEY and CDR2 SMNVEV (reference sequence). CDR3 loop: CASSSRAQGVNSPLHF. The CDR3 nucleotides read TGTGCCAGCAGTTCCCGAGCCCAGGGGGTTAATTCACCCCTCCACTTT.

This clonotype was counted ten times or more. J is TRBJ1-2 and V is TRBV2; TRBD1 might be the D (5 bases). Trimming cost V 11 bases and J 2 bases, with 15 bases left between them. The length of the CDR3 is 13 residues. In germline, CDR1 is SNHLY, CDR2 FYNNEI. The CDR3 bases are TGTGCCCTTCCGGGGGGGAAGAACTATGGCTACACCTTC. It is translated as CALPGGKNYGYTF.

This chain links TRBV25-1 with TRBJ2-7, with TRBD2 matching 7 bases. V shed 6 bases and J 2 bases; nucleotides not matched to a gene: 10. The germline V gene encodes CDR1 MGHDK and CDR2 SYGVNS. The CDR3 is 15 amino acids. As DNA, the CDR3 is TGTGCCAGCAGCCCGACCTGGGGGGGGACCTACGAGCAGTACTTC. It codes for CASSPTWGGTYEQYF.

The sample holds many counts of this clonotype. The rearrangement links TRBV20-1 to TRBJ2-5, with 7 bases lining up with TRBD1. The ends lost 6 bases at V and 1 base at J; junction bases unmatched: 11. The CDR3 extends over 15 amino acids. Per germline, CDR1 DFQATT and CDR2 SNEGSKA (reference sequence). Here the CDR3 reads CSATDRVSFQETQYF. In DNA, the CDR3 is TGCAGTGCCACCGACAGGGTCTCCTTCCAAGAGACCCAGTACTTC.

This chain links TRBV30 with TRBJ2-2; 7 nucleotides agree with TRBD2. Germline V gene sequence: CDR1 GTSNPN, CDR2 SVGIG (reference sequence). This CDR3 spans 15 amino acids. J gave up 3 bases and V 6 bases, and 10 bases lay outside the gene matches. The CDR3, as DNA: TGTGCCTGCAATCCGGGACTACTTTACACCGGGGAGCTGTTTTTT. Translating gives CACNPGLLYTGELFF.

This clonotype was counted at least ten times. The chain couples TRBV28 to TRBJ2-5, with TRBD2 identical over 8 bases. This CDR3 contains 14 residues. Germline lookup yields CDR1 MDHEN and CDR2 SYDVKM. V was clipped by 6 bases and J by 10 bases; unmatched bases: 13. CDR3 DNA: TGTGCCAGCAGCCACTATAGCGGGATCCCAGGCCAGTACTTC. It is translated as CASSHYSGIPGQYF. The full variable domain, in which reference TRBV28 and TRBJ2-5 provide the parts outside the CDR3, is DVKVTQSSRYLVKRTGEKVFLECVQDMDHENMFWYRQDPGLGLRLIYFSYDVKMKEKGDIPEGYSVSREKKERFSLILESASTNQTSMYLCASSHYSGIPGQYFGPGTRLLVL.

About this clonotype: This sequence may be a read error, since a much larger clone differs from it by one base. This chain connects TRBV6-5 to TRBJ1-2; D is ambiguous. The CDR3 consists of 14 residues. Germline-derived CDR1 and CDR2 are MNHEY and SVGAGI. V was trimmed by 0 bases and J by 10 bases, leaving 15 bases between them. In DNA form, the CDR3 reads TGTGCCAGCAGTTACTCACCCCAGGTCGGTGACTACACCTTC. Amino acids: CASSYSPQVGDYTF.

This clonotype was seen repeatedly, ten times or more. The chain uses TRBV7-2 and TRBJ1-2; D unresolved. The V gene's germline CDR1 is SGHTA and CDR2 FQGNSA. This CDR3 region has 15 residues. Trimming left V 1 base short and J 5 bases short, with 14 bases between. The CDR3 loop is CASSLGPEQLYGYTF. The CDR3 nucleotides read TGTGCCAGCAGCTTAGGGCCGGAACAGTTATATGGCTACACCTTC.

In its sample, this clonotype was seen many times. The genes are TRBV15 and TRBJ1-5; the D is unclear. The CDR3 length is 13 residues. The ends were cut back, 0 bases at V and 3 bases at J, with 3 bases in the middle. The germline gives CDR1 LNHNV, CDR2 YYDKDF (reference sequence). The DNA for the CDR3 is TGTGCCACCAGCAGAGAGGCCAATCAGCCCCAGCATTTT. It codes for CATSREANQPQHF. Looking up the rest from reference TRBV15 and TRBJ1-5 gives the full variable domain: DAMVIQNPRYQVTQFGKPVTLSCSQTLNHNVMYWYQQKSSQAPKLLFHYYDKDFNNEADTPDNFQSRRPNTSFCFLDIRSPGLGDTAMYLCATSREANQPQHFGDGTRLSIL.

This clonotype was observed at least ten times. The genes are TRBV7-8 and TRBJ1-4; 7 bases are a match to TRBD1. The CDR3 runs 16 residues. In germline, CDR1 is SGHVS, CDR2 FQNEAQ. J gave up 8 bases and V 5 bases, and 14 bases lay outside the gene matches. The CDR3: CASSPYSATGDEKLFF. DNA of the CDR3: TGTGCCAGCAGCCCTTACAGCGCCACAGGGGACGAAAAACTGTTTTTT.

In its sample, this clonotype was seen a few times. For the CDR3, the DNA is TGTGCCAGCAGCTTTTCGTTCGGGAGGGCAAGCGAGCAGTACTTC. It codes for CASSFSFGRASEQYF. The chain links TRBV11-3 to TRBJ2-7; 8 bases map to TRBD2. The CDR3 is made up of 15 amino acids. V dropped 3 bases and J dropped 6; count of bases not matched to a gene: 10. CDR1 SGHNT and CDR2 YENEEA come from the germline V gene.

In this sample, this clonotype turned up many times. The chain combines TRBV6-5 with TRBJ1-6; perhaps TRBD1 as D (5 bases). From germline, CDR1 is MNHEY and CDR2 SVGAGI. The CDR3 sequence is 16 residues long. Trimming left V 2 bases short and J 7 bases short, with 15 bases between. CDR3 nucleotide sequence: TGTGCCAGCAGTTACGGCTCTAACAGGCGAAATTCACCCCTCCACTTT. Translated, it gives CASSYGSNRRNSPLHF.

In nucleotides, the CDR3 is TGCAGTGCTCCAGCCGGCGGCCAGCCTGGCCTTTCCTACGAGCAGTACTTC. Translation gives CSAPAGGQPGLSYEQYF. This chain uses TRBV20-1 with TRBJ2-7, with D uncertain. The CDR3 is made up of 17 amino acids. V lost 5 bases, J lost 1 base, and 24 bases lay in between. Germline lookup yields CDR1 DFQATT and CDR2 SNEGSKA (reference sequence).

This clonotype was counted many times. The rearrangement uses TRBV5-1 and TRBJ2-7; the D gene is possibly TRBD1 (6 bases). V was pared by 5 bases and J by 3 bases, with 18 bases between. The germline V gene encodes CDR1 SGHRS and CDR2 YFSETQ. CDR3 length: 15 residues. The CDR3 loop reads CASSLQPGDDYEQYF. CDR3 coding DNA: TGCGCCAGCAGTTTACAGCCAGGGGATGACTACGAGCAGTACTTC.